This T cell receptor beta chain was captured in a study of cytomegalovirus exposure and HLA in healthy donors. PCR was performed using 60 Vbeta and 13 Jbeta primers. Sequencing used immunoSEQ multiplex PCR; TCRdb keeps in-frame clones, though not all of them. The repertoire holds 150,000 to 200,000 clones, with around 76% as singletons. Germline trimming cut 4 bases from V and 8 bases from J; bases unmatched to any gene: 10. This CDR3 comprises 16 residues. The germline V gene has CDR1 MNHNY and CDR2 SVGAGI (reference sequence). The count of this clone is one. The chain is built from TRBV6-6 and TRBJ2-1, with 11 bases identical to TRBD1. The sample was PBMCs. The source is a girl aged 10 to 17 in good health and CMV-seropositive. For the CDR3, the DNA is TGTGCCAGCAGTTGGAAATGGGACAGGGGGGGTGATGAGCAGTTCTTC. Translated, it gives CASSWKWDRGGDEQFF.